These 3 T cell receptor beta chains came from one sample sequenced in a study of blood T cell repertoires in COVID-19 (dated by TCRdb to the early 2020s). Libraries came from the immunoSEQ multiplex PCR assay. The table was pulled from immuneACCESS by TCRdb, which kept in-frame rearrangements only. Such tables lose some clones; where checked, under half of the loss comes from unresolved V genes, and the rest has no known cause. The sample profile shows tens of thousands of clones; about nine tenths of them were found once. Just over 5% of the sample comes from the top ten. What was sequenced was peripheral blood. The receptors originated from a human donor in a cohort sampled during active COVID-19.

The genes are TRBV30 and TRBJ2-2; D is uncertain. This CDR3 comprises 14 residues. The V gene's germline CDR1 is GTSNPN and CDR2 SVGIG (reference sequence). The V end was cut by 1 base, the J end by 3 bases, with 9 bases between. CDR3 DNA: TGTGCCTGGAGTGGGGTGCGGTACACCGGGGAGCTGTTTTTT. Its protein product is CAWSGVRYTGELFF. Together with reference TRBV30 and TRBJ2-2, the CDR3 gives the full variable domain: SQTIHQWPATLVQPVGSPLSLECTVEGTSNPNLYWYRQAAGRGLQLLFYSVGIGQISSEVPQNLSASRPQDRQFILSSKKLLLSDSGFYLCAWSGVRYTGELFFGEGSRLTVL.

This clone has a single count. The rearrangement uses TRBV7-2 and TRBJ1-2; maybe TRBD1 (6 bases). V was cut by 5 bases and J by 3 bases, with 16 bases left in between. The CDR3 consists of 15 residues. The V gene's germline CDR1 is SGHTA and CDR2 FQGNSA. The CDR3 is CASSPGTRADYGYTF. Written as DNA, the CDR3 is TGTGCCAGCAGCCCCGGGACAAGGGCGGACTATGGCTACACCTTC.

V and J are TRBV2 and TRBJ2-7, with TRBD1 matching over 8 bases. Germline lookup yields CDR1 SNHLY and CDR2 FYNNEI. The CDR3 extends over 14 amino acids. V trimming: 4 bases; J trimming: 4 bases; junction bases outside the gene matches: 6. The CDR3, as DNA: TGTGCCAGCAGTGGAACGGGACAGGCATACGAGCAGTACTTC. It is translated as CASSGTGQAYEQYF.